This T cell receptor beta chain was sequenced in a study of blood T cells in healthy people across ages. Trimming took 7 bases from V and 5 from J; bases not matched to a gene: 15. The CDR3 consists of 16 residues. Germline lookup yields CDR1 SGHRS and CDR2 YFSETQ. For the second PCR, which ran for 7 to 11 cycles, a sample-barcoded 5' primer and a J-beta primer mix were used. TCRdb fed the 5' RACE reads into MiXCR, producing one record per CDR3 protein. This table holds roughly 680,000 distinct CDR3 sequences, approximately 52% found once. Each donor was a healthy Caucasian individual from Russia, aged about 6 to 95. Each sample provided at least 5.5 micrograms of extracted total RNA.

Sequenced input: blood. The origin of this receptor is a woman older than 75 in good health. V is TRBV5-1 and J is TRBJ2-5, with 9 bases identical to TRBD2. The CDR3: CASCVCSGSTLETQYF. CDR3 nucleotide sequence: TGCGCCAGCTGTGTATGTAGCGGGAGTACTTTGGAGACCCAGTACTTC.